This T cell receptor beta chain was sequenced for a study of blood T cells in healthy people across ages. Study-wide findings and caveats: A conclusive naive versus antigen-experienced comparison was prevented by the unsorted PBMCs. Considered underestimates were the diversity estimates obtained from one million T cells.

CDR1 and CDR2 (germline): LGHNA, YSLEER. The CDR3 covers 14 residues. Next came a second PCR, run for about 6 to 11 cycles, which used a sample-barcoded 5' primer along with a J-beta primer mix. In TCRdb, the 5' RACE reads were re-called with MiXCR into one record per CDR3 protein. Of hundreds of thousands of distinct CDR3 sequences in the sample, roughly 43% were seen once. About this clonotype: Antigen unknown. One end of the junction varies from germline; a read error may be responsible.

The V gene is TRBV4-3, the J gene TRBJ1-6; D is ambiguous. Sample: blood. The sequence was obtained from an elderly man in good health. CDR3 nucleotide sequence: TGCGCCGGCAGCCAGGCGGTAAAGGTTTCACCCCTCCACTTT. It encodes CAGSQAVKVSPLHF.